The rows below give T cell receptor beta chains drawn from one sample of a study of blood T cell repertoires in COVID-19. Profiled with immunoSEQ multiplex PCR; TCRdb holds only in-frame clones, not every one. The table includes around 100,000 clones, about four fifths detected once. Sequencing used peripheral blood. The receptors come from a human donor in a cohort sampled during active COVID-19. CDR3s include the opening cysteine and the closing phenylalanine or tryptophan. D genes are given only for firm matches. Clone size is shown for a subset of rows, as once, few, many or a class of expanded clone.

abundance,d_gene,v_gene,j_gene,CDR3nt,CDR3aa
NA,TRBD1,TRBV5-1,TRBJ1-2,TGCGCCAGCAGCCCAGGGACAGGCGGTTATGGCTACACCTTC,CASSPGTGGYGYTF
NA,NA,TRBV7-9,TRBJ2-7,TGTGCCAGCAGTCAAACAGGGCTGAGCTCCTACGAGCAGTACTTC,CASSQTGLSSYEQYF
NA,NA,TRBV27,TRBJ2-7,TGTGCCAGCAAGCCGGGGGTTACCGAGCAGTACTTC,CASKPGVTEQYF
NA,TRBD2,TRBV3-1/TRBV3-2,TRBJ2-3,TGTGCCAGCAGCCAGGCTAGCGGGGGTCTCGGGGGCACAGATACGCAGTATTTT,CASSQASGGLGGTDTQYF
NA,NA,TRBV11-3,TRBJ2-3,TGTGCCAGCAGCTTGAGGGGGGGGCCAGATACGCAGTATTTT,CASSLRGGPDTQYF
NA,TRBD2,TRBV20-1,TRBJ2-7,TGCAGTGCTAGTAGGCTAGCGGGGCACGAGCAGTACTTC,CSASRLAGHEQYF
NA,TRBD2,TRBV25-1,TRBJ2-1,TGTGCCAGCAGTTCGGCGGGGGGACCCTTTGGGGGCAATGAGCAGTTCTTC,CASSSAGGPFGGNEQFF
NA,NA,TRBV9,TRBJ1-5,TGTGCCAGCAGCGTAGGACTCAATAGCAATCAGCCCCAGCATTTT,CASSVGLNSNQPQHF
NA,TRBD1,TRBV6-2/TRBV6-3,TRBJ2-7,TGTGCCAGCAGTTCCGCCGGGACAGGGGGCGGTGAGCAGTACTTC,CASSSAGTGGGEQYF
once,TRBD2,TRBV19,TRBJ2-2,TGTGCCAGTAGTATACTAGCGGGATCCACCGGGGAGCTGTTTTTT,CASSILAGSTGELFF
NA,NA,TRBV18,TRBJ1-5,TGTGCCAGCTCACTTAACGCGGGGGGCAATCAGCCCCAGCATTTT,CASSLNAGGNQPQHF
once,NA,TRBV3-1/TRBV3-2,TRBJ1-1,TGTGCCAGCAGCCGGACGGGGGGCACTGAAGCTTTCTTT,CASSRTGGTEAFF
NA,NA,TRBV2,TRBJ1-1,TGTGCCAGCAGGACCGAGGGGGTCCTGAACACTGAAGCTTTCTTT,CASRTEGVLNTEAFF
NA,TRBD1,TRBV11-2,TRBJ1-3,TGTGCCAGCAGCTTAGGCCCCCGGACAGGCAACTCTGGAAACACCATATATTTT,CASSLGPRTGNSGNTIYF
once,TRBD2,TRBV11-3,TRBJ2-3,TGTGCCAGCAGCTTGACGACTAGCGGGGGGGCCTCCACAGATACGCAGTATTTT,CASSLTTSGGASTDTQYF
NA,NA,TRBV9,TRBJ1-3,TGTGCCAGCAGCGTAGGGGAGGGGCTCGGAAACACCATATATTTT,CASSVGEGLGNTIYF
NA,NA,TRBV5-6,TRBJ1-1,TGTGCCAGCAGCCCGGGACACCTGAACACTGAAGCTTTCTTT,CASSPGHLNTEAFF
NA,NA,TRBV4-1,TRBJ2-3,TGCGCCAGCAGCCAAAGGTGGGGGGGCAGCGCAGATACGCAGTATTTT,CASSQRWGGSADTQYF
NA,NA,TRBV16,TRBJ1-2,TGTGCCAGCAGCCAATTATCCGGGAACTATGGCTACACCTTC,CASSQLSGNYGYTF
NA,NA,TRBV15,TRBJ1-4,TGTGCCACCAGCAGACAGGCCCGTAATGAAAAACTGTTTTTT,CATSRQARNEKLFF
NA,NA,TRBV19,TRBJ2-3,TGTGCCAGTAGTATACGAGGAACTAGCACAGATACGCAGTATTTT,CASSIRGTSTDTQYF
NA,TRBD1,TRBV7-3,TRBJ1-6,TGTGCCAGCAGCTTAACAGGGGGCGACTCACCCCTCCACTTT,CASSLTGGDSPLHF
few,TRBD1,TRBV19,TRBJ2-5,TGTGCCAGTAGCGGCATCGACAGGGCACAAGAGACCCAGTACTTC,CASSGIDRAQETQYF
NA,NA,TRBV4-2,TRBJ1-4,TGTGCCAGCAGCCAAGAGCAGGTGGGGGCCTTTGGAAAACTGTTTTTT,CASSQEQVGAFGKLFF
NA,NA,TRBV25-1,TRBJ2-7,TGTGCCAGCACCTTAGGGGGGGGCGAGCAGTACTTC,CASTLGGGEQYF
NA,TRBD1,TRBV27,TRBJ1-2,TGTGCCAGCAGGCCCCTCCGGGACAGTGTCTATGGCTACACCTTC,CASRPLRDSVYGYTF
NA,NA,TRBV19,TRBJ1-2,TGTGCCAGTAGTATAGATTCGGGTGCCCGTGGATATGGCTACACCTTC,CASSIDSGARGYGYTF
few,NA,TRBV12-3/TRBV12-4,TRBJ1-2,TGTGCCAGTTGGGCAGGGGCCGGTGGCTACACCTTC,CASWAGAGGYTF
NA,TRBD1,TRBV18,TRBJ1-2,TGTGCCAGCTCACCCCGACAGGGGGAAAGTTTCGGCTACACCTTC,CASSPRQGESFGYTF
once,TRBD1,TRBV15,TRBJ2-2,TGTGCCACCAGCACAATAGCCGGGACAGGGAACACCGGGGAGCTGTTTTTT,CATSTIAGTGNTGELFF
NA,NA,TRBV6-5,TRBJ1-2,TGTGCCAGCAACGAAGTGGGCAGGGTTGTCTATGGCTACACCTTC,CASNEVGRVVYGYTF
few,TRBD1,TRBV27,TRBJ2-2,TGTGCCAGCAGTTTATCGTGGGGACAGGGGAACACCGGGGAGCTGTTTTTT,CASSLSWGQGNTGELFF
once,TRBD2,TRBV7-2,TRBJ2-1,TGTGCCAGCAGCCCCGAACCGGGACTAGCGGGGGGATATGAGCAGTTCTTC,CASSPEPGLAGGYEQFF
NA,NA,TRBV19,TRBJ2-6,TGTGCCAGTAGTGAACGGAGAGTCTCTGGGGCCAACGTCCTGACTTTC,CASSERRVSGANVLTF
NA,TRBD1,TRBV6-6,TRBJ1-3,TGTGCCAGCAGTCAGACAGGGGGCGCGGGAAACACCATATATTTT,CASSQTGGAGNTIYF
NA,NA,TRBV19,TRBJ2-2,TGTGCCAGTAGTATTGAGCACAGGGCCTTTAACACCGGGGAGCTGTTTTTT,CASSIEHRAFNTGELFF
once,TRBD1,TRBV5-4,TRBJ1-6,TGTGCCAGCAGCCAAGGACAGGGATTAACGAATTCACCCCTCCACTTT,CASSQGQGLTNSPLHF
NA,TRBD2,TRBV5-1,TRBJ2-1,TGCGCCAGCAGCTGGTCATCCGGGACTAGCGGGAGCAATGAGCAGTTCTTC,CASSWSSGTSGSNEQFF
NA,NA,TRBV21-1,TRBJ2-7,TGTGCCAGCAGCAAAGCTTTCGGGGGTAGCGGGAGACCGACCTACGAGCAGTACTTC,CASSKAFGGSGRPTYEQYF
NA,NA,TRBV10-3,TRBJ1-4,TGTGCCATCAGCACGGGAGTGGGTGATACGGCTAATGAAAAACTGTTTTTT,CAISTGVGDTANEKLFF
NA,TRBD1,TRBV3-1/TRBV3-2,TRBJ2-7,TGTGCCAGCAGCCCACAGGGGTGGGGCTCCTACGAGCAGTACTTC,CASSPQGWGSYEQYF